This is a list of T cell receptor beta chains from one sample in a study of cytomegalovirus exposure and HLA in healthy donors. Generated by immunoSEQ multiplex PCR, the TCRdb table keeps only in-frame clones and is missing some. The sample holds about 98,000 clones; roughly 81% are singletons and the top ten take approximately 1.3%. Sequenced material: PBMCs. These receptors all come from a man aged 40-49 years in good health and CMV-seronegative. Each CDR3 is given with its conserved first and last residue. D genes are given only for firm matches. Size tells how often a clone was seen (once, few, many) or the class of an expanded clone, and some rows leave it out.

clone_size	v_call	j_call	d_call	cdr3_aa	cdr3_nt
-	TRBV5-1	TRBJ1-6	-	CASSLGGMGGKNSPLHF	TGCGCCAGCAGCTTGGGAGGAATGGGAGGGAAAAATTCACCCCTCCACTTT
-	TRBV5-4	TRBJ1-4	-	CASSPRPGGYEKLFF	TGTGCCAGCAGCCCCCGCCCCGGAGGGTATGAAAAACTGTTTTTT
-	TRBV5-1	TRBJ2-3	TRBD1	CASSSTGVTQYF	TGCGCCAGCAGCTCGACAGGGGTGACGCAGTATTTT
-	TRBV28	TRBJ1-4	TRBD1	CASRLPGQGYATNEKLFF	TGTGCCAGCCGACTCCCGGGACAGGGGTATGCAACTAATGAAAAACTGTTTTTT
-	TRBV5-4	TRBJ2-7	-	CAGSSPGHKSSYEQYF	TGTGCCGGCAGCTCGCCGGGACACAAAAGCTCCTACGAGCAGTACTTC
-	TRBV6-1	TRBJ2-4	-	CASSTGGENIQYF	TGTGCCAGCAGTACAGGGGGGGAAAACATTCAGTACTTC
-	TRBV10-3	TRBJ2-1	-	CAISDREVGGAIEQFF	TGTGCCATCAGTGACCGAGAAGTAGGGGGGGCTATTGAGCAGTTCTTC
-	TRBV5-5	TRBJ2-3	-	CASSLGSAADTQYF	TGTGCCAGCAGCTTAGGGAGCGCCGCAGATACGCAGTATTTT
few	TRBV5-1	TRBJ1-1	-	CASSLNVDSEAFF	TGCGCCAGCAGCTTGAACGTCGACAGTGAAGCTTTCTTT
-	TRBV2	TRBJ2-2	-	CASRELGPNTGELFF	TGTGCCAGCAGAGAACTAGGTCCGAACACCGGGGAGCTGTTTTTT
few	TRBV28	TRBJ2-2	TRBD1	CASSLPYVGQGRHGELFF	TGTGCCAGCAGTTTACCTTACGTCGGACAGGGACGTCACGGGGAGCTGTTTTTT
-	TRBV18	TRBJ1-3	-	CASQSGGQSSGNTIYF	TGTGCCAGCCAATCCGGCGGACAGAGCTCTGGAAACACCATATATTTT
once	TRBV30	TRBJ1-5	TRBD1	CAWRPRRGLNNQPQHF	TGTGCCTGGAGACCCCGCAGGGGGCTCAACAATCAGCCCCAGCATTTT
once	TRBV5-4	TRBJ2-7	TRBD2	CASSTRTSGGVSSYEQYF	TGTGCCAGCAGCACCAGGACTAGCGGGGGAGTAAGCTCCTACGAGCAGTACTTC
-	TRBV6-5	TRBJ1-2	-	CASRSGYYGYTF	TGTGCCAGCAGGTCAGGATACTATGGCTACACCTTC
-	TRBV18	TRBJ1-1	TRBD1	CASSPPGTGSLEAFF	TGTGCCAGCTCACCACCCGGGACAGGGAGTCTAGAAGCTTTCTTT
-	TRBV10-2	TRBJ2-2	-	CASSDGRAGELFF	TGCGCCAGCAGTGATGGCAGGGCCGGGGAGCTGTTTTTT
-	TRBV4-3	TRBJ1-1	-	CASSQDTRTEAFF	TGCGCCAGCAGCCAAGATACGAGGACTGAAGCTTTCTTT
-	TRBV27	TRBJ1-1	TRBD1	CASSNRGFNTEAFF	TGTGCCAGCAGCAACAGGGGGTTTAACACTGAAGCTTTCTTT
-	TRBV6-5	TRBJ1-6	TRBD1	CASSRDTGANSPLHF	TGTGCCAGCAGTCGTGACACAGGGGCAAATTCACCCCTCCACTTT
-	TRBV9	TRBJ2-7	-	CASSEGLSYEQYF	TGTGCCAGCAGCGAGGGACTTTCCTACGAGCAGTACTTC
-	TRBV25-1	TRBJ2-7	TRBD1	CASIRQGGDEQYF	TGTGCCAGCATTAGACAGGGGGGCGACGAGCAGTACTTC
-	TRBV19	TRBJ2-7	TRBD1	CASSITGVGYEQYF	TGTGCCAGTAGTATTACAGGGGTAGGCTACGAGCAGTACTTC
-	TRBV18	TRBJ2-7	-	CASSPPSSYEQYF	TGTGCCAGCTCACCACCCAGCTCCTACGAGCAGTACTTC
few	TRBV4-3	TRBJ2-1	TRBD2	CASSLRLAGAYNEQFF	TGCGCCAGCAGCCTCCGACTAGCGGGGGCCTACAATGAGCAGTTCTTC